These 21 T cell receptor beta chains were all obtained from the same sample, sequenced in a study of shared clonotypes between healthy human individuals. The data were produced by immunoSEQ multiplex PCR, yet TCRdb's version contains in-frame clones alone and is incomplete. This table has about 680,000 clones, 92% appearing once. Naive-designated CD8 cells lacked CD45RO, were positively enriched for CCR7, and omitted terminally differentiated effector memory CD45RA+ cells. Sequenced: naive CD8+ T cells sorted from blood. Every receptor here comes from a man aged 25 to 45 in good health.

The rearrangement uses TRBV5-1 and TRBJ2-1; 11 bases match TRBD2. The CDR3 length is 17 residues. Germline V gene sequence: CDR1 SGHRS, CDR2 YFSETQ. V gave up 2 bases and J gave up 2 bases; unmatched junction bases: 6. CDR3 residues: CASSLTLAGGTYNEQFF. CDR3 in DNA: TGCGCCAGCAGCTTAACCCTAGCGGGAGGCACCTACAATGAGCAGTTCTTC.

The table lists this clone with a count of one. This chain connects TRBV11-3 to TRBJ2-1; 10 bases fit TRBD1. Losses at the gene ends were 4 bases for V and 7 bases for J; bases not matched to a gene: 4. The CDR3 is 14 amino acids. Per germline, CDR1 SGHNT and CDR2 YENEEA. The CDR3 DNA sequence: TGTGCCAGCAGCTCGCCGGGACAGGGGAATGAGCAGTTCTTC. Translation gives CASSSPGQGNEQFF.

This clone occurred once. V usage is TRBV27 and J usage is TRBJ2-3, with TRBD2 matching over 11 bases. V shed 5 bases, J shed 5 bases, and the junction held 3 bases outside the gene matches. CDR1 and CDR2 (germline): MNHEY, SMNVEV (reference sequence). The CDR3 contains 14 residues. CDR3 DNA sequence: TGTGCCAGCAGTCCCGGACTAGCGGGAGATACGCAGTATTTT. It yields the protein CASSPGLAGDTQYF.

The V call is TRBV7-7, the J call TRBJ2-1; the D gene is possibly TRBD1 (7 bases). V gave up 4 bases and J gave up 3 bases, with 16 bases separating them. The CDR3 has 16 amino acids. CDR1 is SSHAT and CDR2 is FNYEAQ in the germline V gene (reference sequence). The CDR3, as DNA: TGTGCCAGCAGCTGGAGCGGCAGGGGGGACTACAATGAGCAGTTCTTC. Translated: CASSWSGRGDYNEQFF.

J is TRBJ1-1 and V is TRBV4-3, with D tentatively TRBD1 (6 bases). The ends were cut back, 0 bases at V and 1 base at J, with 12 bases in the middle. The length of the CDR3 is 16 residues. CDR1 and CDR2 (germline): LGHNA, YSLEER. The CDR3 reads CASSQETGQWNTEAFF. The CDR3 coding sequence is TGCGCCAGCAGCCAAGAAACAGGGCAGTGGAACACTGAAGCTTTCTTT.

The genes are TRBV28 and TRBJ2-3; D is perhaps TRBD1 or TRBD2 (6 bases each). Germline loops: CDR1 MDHEN, CDR2 SYDVKM. The CDR3 runs to 18 residues. V was shortened by 5 bases and J by 4 bases, with 25 bases between the two germline ends. The CDR3 sequence: CASSGAGTPPGGADTQYF. As DNA, the CDR3 is TGTGCCAGCAGTGGGGCCGGGACACCTCCCGGAGGGGCAGATACGCAGTATTTT. Supplemented by reference TRBV28 and TRBJ2-3, the full variable domain reads DVKVTQSSRYLVKRTGEKVFLECVQDMDHENMFWYRQDPGLGLRLIYFSYDVKMKEKGDIPEGYSVSREKKERFSLILESASTNQTSMYLCASSGAGTPPGGADTQYFGPGTRLTVL.

V gene TRBV7-3 combines with J gene TRBJ2-3, with 8 bases aligning to TRBD2. This CDR3 has 15 residues. Unmatched junction bases numbered 10, after V lost 5 bases and J lost 6 bases. Germline CDR1 SGHTA, CDR2 FQGTGA. Here the CDR3 reads CASSLGLAPRDTQYF. The CDR3, as DNA: TGTGCCAGCAGCCTCGGACTAGCCCCCAGGGATACGCAGTATTTT.

This chain joins TRBV27 and TRBJ2-7; tentative D call: TRBD2 (5 bases). CDR1 is MNHEY, CDR2 SMNVEV, per germline (reference sequence). V was shortened by 4 bases and J by 2 bases, with 12 bases between the two germline ends. CDR3 length equals 14 residues. This CDR3 is CASSYKRSTYEQYF. As DNA, the CDR3 is TGTGCCAGCAGTTACAAGCGGAGCACCTACGAGCAGTACTTC.

This chain uses TRBV4-3 with TRBJ1-5; no clear D. The V and J ends lost 6 bases and 1 base respectively, with 13 bases between them. The germline CDR1 and CDR2 sequences are LGHNA and YSLEER. This CDR3 region has 15 residues. As DNA, the CDR3 is TGCGCCAGCAGTCCCCAGGCGGGAAGCAATCAGCCCCAGCATTTT. This gives the protein CASSPQAGSNQPQHF.

Notes on this clone: The same CDR3 can be traced to other DNA sequences in this sample. The chain combines TRBV27 with TRBJ1-5; a weak D match, TRBD1 (6 bases). Germline V lookup: CDR1 MNHEY, CDR2 SMNVEV (reference sequence). The CDR3 loop spans 13 amino acids. V lost 3 bases and J 4 bases, leaving 7 bases between the germline ends. CDR3 region: CASSLTGNQPQHF. CDR3 nucleotide sequence: TGTGCCAGCAGTTTGACAGGAAATCAGCCCCAGCATTTT.

The chain recombines TRBV6-1 with TRBJ1-5; D gene ambiguous. Germline CDR1 MNHNS, CDR2 SASEGT. The CDR3 is 13 residues long. V was shortened by 1 base and J by 9 bases, with 10 bases between the two germline ends. CDR3 DNA: TGTGCCAGCAGTGAAGGGGTAGGGTGGCCCCAGCATTTT. Amino acid sequence: CASSEGVGWPQHF.

This sequence joins TRBV11-2 and TRBJ2-7; perhaps D is TRBD1 or TRBD2 (7 bases each). Trimming took 4 bases from V and 2 from J, leaving 18 bases between them. The V gene's germline CDR1 is SGHAT and CDR2 FQNNGV. The length of the CDR3 is 16 residues. As DNA, the CDR3 is TGTGCCAGCAGCTCCCAGGGGGGCGGGAGCCCCTACGAGCAGTACTTC. This codes for CASSSQGGGSPYEQYF.

J is TRBJ2-1 and V is TRBV5-4; D call uncertain. In germline, CDR1 is SGHNT, CDR2 YYREEE (reference sequence). V lost 2 bases, J lost 0 bases, and 9 bases lay in between. This CDR3 is 15 amino acids long. DNA for the CDR3: TGTGCCAGCAGCTTCTACAGACACTCCTACAATGAGCAGTTCTTC. Amino acid sequence: CASSFYRHSYNEQFF. Full variable domain (missing parts from reference TRBV5-4 and TRBJ2-1): ETGVTQSPTHLIKTRGQQVTLRCSSQSGHNTVSWYQQALGQGPQFIFQYYREEENGRGNFPPRFSGLQFPNYSSELNVNALELDDSALYLCASSFYRHSYNEQFFGPGTRLTVL.

This chain uses TRBV28 with TRBJ1-1, with D possibly TRBD1 on 5 matching bases. The germline V gene encodes CDR1 MDHEN and CDR2 SYDVKM. V lost 9 bases to trimming and J lost 7 bases, with 15 bases between them. The CDR3 spans 12 residues. CDR3 bases: TGTGCCAGTGCTTCTTGGGGCAGTGAAGCTTTCTTT. Translated: CASASWGSEAFF. Variable domain in full (rest from reference TRBV28 and TRBJ1-1): DVKVTQSSRYLVKRTGEKVFLECVQDMDHENMFWYRQDPGLGLRLIYFSYDVKMKEKGDIPEGYSVSREKKERFSLILESASTNQTSMYLCASASWGSEAFFGQGTRLTVV.

The chain links TRBV7-9 to TRBJ2-7, with 13 bases lining up with TRBD2. Germline CDR1 and CDR2: SEHNR and FQNEAQ (reference sequence). Unmatched junction bases numbered 10, after V lost 5 bases and J lost 3 bases. The CDR3 runs to 17 residues. The CDR3 DNA reads as TGTGCCAGCAGCCGTAGGACTAGCGGGAGTATGGACTACGAGCAGTACTTC. As protein: CASSRRTSGSMDYEQYF. The full variable domain, in which reference TRBV7-9 and TRBJ2-7 provide the parts outside the CDR3, is DTGVSQNPRHKITKRGQNVTFRCDPISEHNRLYWYRQTLGQGPEFLTYFQNEAQLEKSRLLSDRFSAERPKGSFSTLEIQRTEQGDSAMYLCASSRRTSGSMDYEQYFGPGTRLTVT.

The chain links TRBV7-7 to TRBJ2-2; D unclear. Trimming shortened V by 1 base and J by 2 bases, and 5 bases separated the two germline ends. CDR3 length: 14 amino acids. CDR1 is SSHAT, CDR2 FNYEAQ, per germline (reference sequence). This CDR3 is CASSLGTNTGELFF. In DNA form, the CDR3 reads TGTGCCAGCAGCTTAGGGACCAACACCGGGGAGCTGTTTTTT.

This clone showed up just once. The rearrangement links TRBV4-2 to TRBJ2-7, with D perhaps matching TRBD2 (6 bases). Between the trimmed V and J ends, which lost 0 bases and 7 bases, there was a span of 10 bases. Germline CDR1 and CDR2: LGHNA and YNFKEQ. The CDR3 spans 13 residues. The CDR3 loop reads CASSQEGAGEQYF. For the CDR3, the DNA is TGTGCCAGCAGCCAAGAAGGGGCGGGGGAGCAGTACTTC.

J is TRBJ2-3 and V is TRBV27; 11 nucleotides agree with TRBD2. With V trimmed by 5 bases and J by 0 bases, 4 bases remained unmatched. The CDR3 covers 16 residues. Germline loops: CDR1 MNHEY, CDR2 SMNVEV (reference sequence). CDR3 amino acids: CASSLRLAGSTDTQYF. In DNA, the CDR3 is TGTGCCAGCAGTCTTAGACTAGCGGGAAGCACAGATACGCAGTATTTT.

Details on this clone: At the DNA level, this CDR3 is encoded by other sequences in the same sample as well. The chain recombines TRBV27 with TRBJ2-2, with TRBD1 as a possible D gene (6 bases). The V gene lost 0 bases and the J gene lost 8 bases, with 7 bases spanning the gap. CDR1 is MNHEY, CDR2 SMNVEV, per germline (reference sequence). The CDR3 totals 13 residues. The CDR3 nucleotides are TGTGCCAGCAGTTTATCGGGGGCAGGGGAGCTGTTTTTT. It codes for CASSLSGAGELFF.

The chain joins TRBV4-1 to TRBJ2-7; tentatively, D is TRBD2 (6 bases). Germline V gene data show CDR1 as MGHRA and CDR2 as YSYEKL. Between the trimmed V and J ends, which lost 3 bases and 7 bases, there was a span of 16 bases. CDR3 size: 14 residues. The CDR3 loop reads CASSQVGTVGEQYF. The CDR3 nucleotides read TGCGCCAGCAGCCAGGTCGGGACTGTGGGTGAGCAGTACTTC.

As for this clone: Other DNA sequences in this sample translate to the same CDR3. The DNA of the CDR3 is TGTGCCAGCAGCTTAAGGGGTAATGAGCAGTTCTTC. It specifies CASSLRGNEQFF. The chain combines TRBV7-2 with TRBJ2-1, with D perhaps TRBD1 (5 bases). Trimming pared 2 bases from V and 7 bases from J, leaving 6 bases between. Germline V CDR1 and CDR2: SGHTA, FQGNSA. This CDR3 is built from 12 residues.